The clone carrying this TCR beta chain was counted a single time. Its antigen is still unknown. Trimming stripped 4 bases from V and 1 base from J, with 10 bases between. The CDR3 consists of 14 residues. Germline values: CDR1 SGHDN, CDR2 FVKESK. This entry is derived from a study of shared clonotypes between healthy human individuals. It was at deep level that the assay was run. TCRdb keeps only in-frame clones here, not all; method: immunoSEQ multiplex PCR. The sample shows fewer than 850,000 clones, 96% of them seen only once. Naive CD8 cells, CD45RO-negative and positively selected for CCR7, excluded terminally differentiated effector memory CD45RA+ cells. Study-wide results and limits: Tissues were not sampled, only blood, and their repertoires likely differ. In general, naive subsets displayed greater estimated richness than memory subsets did. Represented diversity, genetic and exposure-history alike, was limited by few donors.

This sequence joins TRBV14 and TRBJ1-1, with D uncertain. The sample taken for sequencing was naive CD8+ T cells sorted from blood. This clonotype was sampled from a man younger than 45 in good health. CDR3 bases: TGTGCCAGCAGCCCCCGGGAGGGGAACACTGAAGCTTTCTTT. This codes for CASSPREGNTEAFF.